A selection of T cell receptor beta chains follows, all from one sample in a study of blood T cell repertoires in COVID-19. Using immunoSEQ multiplex PCR, the repertoire was profiled, and TCRdb retains in-frame clones only, with some absent. Here the sample spans fewer than 300,000 clones, 82% being singletons. The sequenced sample was peripheral blood. These TCRs come from a woman younger than 35 with acute or convalescent COVID-19. The CDR3 runs from the conserved cysteine through the conserved F or W. The order of the fields is V gene, D gene, clone size, J gene, CDR3 DNA, CDR3 protein. The D gene is left open where the match is weak. Clone size is stated in some rows and not others, as once, few, many or a class when expanded.

V gene: TRBV28
D gene: .
clone size: .
J gene: TRBJ1-5
CDR3 DNA: TGTGCCAGCAGTCCCCAGAATCAGCCCCAGCATTTT
CDR3 protein: CASSPQNQPQHF

V gene: TRBV19
D gene: .
clone size: .
J gene: TRBJ1-5
CDR3 DNA: TGTGCCAGTAGTCCCGGGACACAAAAGAGCTTCAATCAGCCCCAGCATTTT
CDR3 protein: CASSPGTQKSFNQPQHF

V gene: TRBV7-9
D gene: .
clone size: .
J gene: TRBJ1-3
CDR3 DNA: TGTGCCAGCAGCTTAAGGGTCGGGGACACCATATATTTT
CDR3 protein: CASSLRVGDTIYF

V gene: TRBV25-1
D gene: TRBD1
clone size: few
J gene: TRBJ1-4
CDR3 DNA: TGTGCCAGCAGTGATTTCGACAGGGCTGGTGAAAAACTGTTTTTT
CDR3 protein: CASSDFDRAGEKLFF

V gene: TRBV7-2
D gene: .
clone size: .
J gene: TRBJ1-1
CDR3 DNA: TGTGCCAGCAGCTTAACCGGGAAGACTGAAGCTTTCTTT
CDR3 protein: CASSLTGKTEAFF

V gene: TRBV30
D gene: .
clone size: medium-sized
J gene: TRBJ2-1
CDR3 DNA: TGTGCCTGGAGTTGGAGGCTGGCGTACAATGAGCAGTTCTTC
CDR3 protein: CAWSWRLAYNEQFF

V gene: TRBV6-1
D gene: .
clone size: .
J gene: TRBJ2-7
CDR3 DNA: TGTGCCAGCAGTGAAAAGGTGGGAGGAAGCTACGAGCAGTACTTC
CDR3 protein: CASSEKVGGSYEQYF

V gene: TRBV4-3
D gene: .
clone size: .
J gene: TRBJ2-6
CDR3 DNA: TGCGCCAGCAGCCAAGATACAGGGCGGAGCTCTGGGGCCAACGTCCTGACTTTC
CDR3 protein: CASSQDTGRSSGANVLTF

V gene: TRBV3-1/TRBV3-2
D gene: .
clone size: .
J gene: TRBJ1-2
CDR3 DNA: TGTGCCAGCAGCCTGCAAAGTTCACCAGGGGCCGGTGGCTACACCTTC
CDR3 protein: CASSLQSSPGAGGYTF

V gene: TRBV7-2
D gene: .
clone size: .
J gene: TRBJ1-5
CDR3 DNA: TGTGCCAGCAGCACAGAAAATCAGCCCCAGCATTTT
CDR3 protein: CASSTENQPQHF

V gene: TRBV11-2
D gene: .
clone size: once
J gene: TRBJ1-1
CDR3 DNA: TGTGCCAGCAGTTTTAGCAAGGGGGTCTACGTCATGAACACTGAAGCTTTCTTT
CDR3 protein: CASSFSKGVYVMNTEAFF

V gene: TRBV28
D gene: TRBD1
clone size: .
J gene: TRBJ2-5
CDR3 DNA: TGTGCCAGCAGTCAGGACGGGACAGGGAAAGAGACCCAGTACTTC
CDR3 protein: CASSQDGTGKETQYF

V gene: TRBV7-2
D gene: .
clone size: .
J gene: TRBJ1-4
CDR3 DNA: TGTGCCAGCAGCTTATTTAGCGGTAATGAAAAACTGTTTTTT
CDR3 protein: CASSLFSGNEKLFF

V gene: TRBV7-9
D gene: TRBD2
clone size: .
J gene: TRBJ2-3
CDR3 DNA: TGTGCCAGCAAACGGACTAGCGGCACAGATACGCAGTATTTT
CDR3 protein: CASKRTSGTDTQYF

V gene: TRBV6-5
D gene: TRBD2
clone size: once
J gene: TRBJ2-1
CDR3 DNA: TGTGCCAGCAGTAGGGGACTAGCCAATGAGCAGTTCTTC
CDR3 protein: CASSRGLANEQFF

V gene: TRBV6-5
D gene: TRBD2
clone size: once
J gene: TRBJ2-3
CDR3 DNA: TGTGCCAGCAGTTGGGGGGGAGTTATAGATACGCAGTATTTT
CDR3 protein: CASSWGGVIDTQYF

V gene: TRBV5-1
D gene: TRBD1
clone size: .
J gene: TRBJ2-5
CDR3 DNA: TGCGCCAGCAGCTCAACAGGGGAGGAGACCCAGTACTTC
CDR3 protein: CASSSTGEETQYF

V gene: TRBV29-1
D gene: .
clone size: .
J gene: TRBJ2-2
CDR3 DNA: TGCAGCCTCCGAGGTGGGGGGATCAACACCGGGGAGCTGTTTTTT
CDR3 protein: CSLRGGGINTGELFF

V gene: TRBV6-6
D gene: .
clone size: .
J gene: TRBJ2-2
CDR3 DNA: TGTGCCAGCAGTCCCACTGGGGCTGCGAACACCGGGGAGCTGTTTTTT
CDR3 protein: CASSPTGAANTGELFF

V gene: TRBV27
D gene: TRBD1
clone size: few
J gene: TRBJ1-3
CDR3 DNA: TGTGCCAGCAGTCTGTCAGGGGGCTCTGGAAACACCATATATTTT
CDR3 protein: CASSLSGGSGNTIYF

V gene: TRBV6-5
D gene: TRBD1
clone size: .
J gene: TRBJ2-5
CDR3 DNA: TGTGCCAGCAGTTCGACAGGGATATCGTACCAAGAGACCCAGTACTTC
CDR3 protein: CASSSTGISYQETQYF

V gene: TRBV7-6
D gene: TRBD1
clone size: .
J gene: TRBJ2-7
CDR3 DNA: TGTGCCAGCAGCCTTTGGAAGGCAGGGGGCCACGAGCAGTACTTC
CDR3 protein: CASSLWKAGGHEQYF

V gene: TRBV25-1
D gene: TRBD1
clone size: .
J gene: TRBJ1-2
CDR3 DNA: TGTGCCAGCAGTGATTGGGGACAGGGAAGAGGCTACACCTTC
CDR3 protein: CASSDWGQGRGYTF

V gene: TRBV5-6
D gene: TRBD2
clone size: .
J gene: TRBJ2-7
CDR3 DNA: TGTGCCAGCAGCTTGGAGATAGCGGGACCCTACGAGCAGTACTTC
CDR3 protein: CASSLEIAGPYEQYF

V gene: TRBV5-5
D gene: TRBD1
clone size: .
J gene: TRBJ2-7
CDR3 DNA: TGTGCCAGCAGCTCCCTTGACAGGGGTGCTGACTACGAGCAGTACTTC
CDR3 protein: CASSSLDRGADYEQYF

V gene: TRBV6-5
D gene: .
clone size: few
J gene: TRBJ1-2
CDR3 DNA: TGTGCCAGCAGTTACTCCGGCTATGGCTACACCTTC
CDR3 protein: CASSYSGYGYTF

V gene: TRBV6-5
D gene: TRBD2
clone size: .
J gene: TRBJ2-5
CDR3 DNA: TGTGCCAGCAGACTAGCGGCCCAAGAGACCCAGTACTTC
CDR3 protein: CASRLAAQETQYF

V gene: TRBV28
D gene: TRBD1
clone size: .
J gene: TRBJ1-1
CDR3 DNA: TGTGCCAGCAGTCCCTTGGGACAGGTGAACACTGAAGCTTTCTTT
CDR3 protein: CASSPLGQVNTEAFF

V gene: TRBV30
D gene: .
clone size: .
J gene: TRBJ1-5
CDR3 DNA: TGTGCCTGGAGTATCGCCGGACACGGCAATCAGCCCCAGCATTTT
CDR3 protein: CAWSIAGHGNQPQHF

V gene: TRBV30
D gene: .
clone size: .
J gene: TRBJ1-3
CDR3 DNA: TGTGCCTGGATCATGCGGTCTGGAAACACCATATATTTT
CDR3 protein: CAWIMRSGNTIYF

V gene: TRBV30
D gene: .
clone size: few
J gene: TRBJ1-3
CDR3 DNA: TGTGCCTGGAGTGTGGAGAGCTCTGGAAACACCATATATTTT
CDR3 protein: CAWSVESSGNTIYF